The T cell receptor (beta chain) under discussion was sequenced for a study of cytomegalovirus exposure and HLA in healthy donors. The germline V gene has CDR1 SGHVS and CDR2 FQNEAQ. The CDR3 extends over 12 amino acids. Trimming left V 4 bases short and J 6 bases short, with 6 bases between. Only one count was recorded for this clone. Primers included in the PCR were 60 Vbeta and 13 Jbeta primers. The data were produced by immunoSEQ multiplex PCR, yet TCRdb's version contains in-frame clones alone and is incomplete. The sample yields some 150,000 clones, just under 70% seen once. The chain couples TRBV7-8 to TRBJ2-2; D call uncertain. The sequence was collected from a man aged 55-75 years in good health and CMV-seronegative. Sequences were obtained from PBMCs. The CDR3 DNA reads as TGTGCCAGCAGCTCCCAGGCCGGGGAGCTGTTTTTT. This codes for CASSSQAGELFF.